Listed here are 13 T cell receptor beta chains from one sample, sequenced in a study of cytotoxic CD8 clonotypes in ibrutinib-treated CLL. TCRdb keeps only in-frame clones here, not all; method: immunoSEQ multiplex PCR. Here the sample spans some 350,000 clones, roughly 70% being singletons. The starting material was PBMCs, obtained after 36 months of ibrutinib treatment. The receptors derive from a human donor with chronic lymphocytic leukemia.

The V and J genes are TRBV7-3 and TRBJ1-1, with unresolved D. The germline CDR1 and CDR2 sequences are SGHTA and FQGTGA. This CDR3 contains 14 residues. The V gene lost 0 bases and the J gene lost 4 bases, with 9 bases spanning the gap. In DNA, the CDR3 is TGTGCCAGCAGCTTAACGGGTTCCTTCACTGAAGCTTTCTTT. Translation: CASSLTGSFTEAFF.

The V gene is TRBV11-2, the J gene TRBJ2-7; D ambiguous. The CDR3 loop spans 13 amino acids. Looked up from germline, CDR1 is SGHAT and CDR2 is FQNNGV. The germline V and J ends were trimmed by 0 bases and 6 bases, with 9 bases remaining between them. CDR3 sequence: CASSLDSGFEQYF. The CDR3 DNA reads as TGTGCCAGCAGCTTAGATTCCGGGTTCGAGCAGTACTTC.

The CDR3 region has the DNA TGTGCCAGCAGCCAGGACAGACACACCGGGGAGCTGTTTTTT. This encodes CASSQDRHTGELFF. The rearrangement links TRBV7-9 to TRBJ2-2; possible D gene TRBD1, 6 bases. V was shortened by 5 bases and J by 3 bases, with 10 bases between the two germline ends. CDR1 and CDR2 from the germline V gene are SEHNR and FQNEAQ (reference sequence). The CDR3 sequence is 14 residues long.

The CDR3 loop reads CASSIRDGLYEQYF. DNA for the CDR3: TGTGCCAGTAGTATTAGGGACGGCCTCTACGAGCAGTACTTC. The chain has TRBV19 and TRBJ2-7, with D perhaps being TRBD1 or TRBD2 (5 bases each). V gave up 3 bases and J gave up 3 bases, with 12 bases separating them. Germline lookup yields CDR1 LNHDA and CDR2 SQIVND (reference sequence). This CDR3 comprises 14 residues.

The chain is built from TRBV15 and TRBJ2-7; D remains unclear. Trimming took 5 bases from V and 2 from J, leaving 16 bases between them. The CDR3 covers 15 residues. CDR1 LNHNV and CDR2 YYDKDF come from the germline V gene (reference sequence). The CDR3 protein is CATSAYDGAAYEQYF. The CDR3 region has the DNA TGTGCCACCAGCGCTTACGACGGAGCAGCCTACGAGCAGTACTTC.

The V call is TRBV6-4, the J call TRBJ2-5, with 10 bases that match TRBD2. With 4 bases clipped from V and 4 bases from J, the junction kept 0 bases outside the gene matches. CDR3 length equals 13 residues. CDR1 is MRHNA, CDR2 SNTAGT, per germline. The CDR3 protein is CASSGLAGETQYF. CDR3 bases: TGTGCCAGCAGTGGACTAGCGGGAGAGACCCAGTACTTC.

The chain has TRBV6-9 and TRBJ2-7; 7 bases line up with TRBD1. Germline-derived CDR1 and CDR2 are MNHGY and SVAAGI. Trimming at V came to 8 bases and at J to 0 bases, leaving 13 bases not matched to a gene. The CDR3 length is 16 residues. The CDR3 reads CASGYLGDSLSYEQYF. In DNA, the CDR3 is TGTGCCAGCGGATATTTAGGGGACAGCCTCTCCTACGAGCAGTACTTC.

CDR3 amino acids: CASSPDPRGGAGYNEQFF. CDR3 DNA: TGTGCCAGCAGCCCTGATCCAAGGGGAGGAGCGGGGTACAATGAGCAGTTCTTC. V and J are TRBV9 and TRBJ2-1, with 7 bases fitting TRBD2. Germline V gives CDR1 SGDLS, CDR2 YYNGEE. V trimming: 4 bases; J trimming: 4 bases; junction bases outside the gene matches: 17. The CDR3 has 18 residues.

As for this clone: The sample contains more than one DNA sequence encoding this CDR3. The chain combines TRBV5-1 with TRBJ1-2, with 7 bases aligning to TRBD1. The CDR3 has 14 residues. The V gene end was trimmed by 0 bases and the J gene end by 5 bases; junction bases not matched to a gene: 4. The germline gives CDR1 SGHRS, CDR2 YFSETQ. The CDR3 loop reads CASSLGQGNYGYTF. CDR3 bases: TGCGCCAGCAGCTTGGGACAGGGTAATTATGGCTACACCTTC. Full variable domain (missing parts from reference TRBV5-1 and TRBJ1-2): KAGVTQTPRYLIKTRGQQVTLSCSPISGHRSVSWYQQTPGQGLQFLFEYFSETQRNKGNFPGRFSGRQFSNSRSEMNVSTLELGDSALYLCASSLGQGNYGYTFGSGTRLTVV.

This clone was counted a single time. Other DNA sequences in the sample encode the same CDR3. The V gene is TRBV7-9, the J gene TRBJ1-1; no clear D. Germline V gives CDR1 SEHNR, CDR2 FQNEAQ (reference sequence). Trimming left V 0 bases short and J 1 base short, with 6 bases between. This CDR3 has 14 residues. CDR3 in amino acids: CASSLAGRNTEAFF. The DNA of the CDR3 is TGTGCCAGCAGCTTAGCGGGAAGGAACACTGAAGCTTTCTTT.

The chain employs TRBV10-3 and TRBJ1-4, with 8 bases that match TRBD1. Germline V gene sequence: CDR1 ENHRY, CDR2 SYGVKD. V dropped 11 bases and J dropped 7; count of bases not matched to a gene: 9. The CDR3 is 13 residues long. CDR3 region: CASRQGLSEKLFF. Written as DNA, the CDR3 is TGTGCCTCCAGACAGGGGTTGTCTGAAAAACTGTTTTTT.

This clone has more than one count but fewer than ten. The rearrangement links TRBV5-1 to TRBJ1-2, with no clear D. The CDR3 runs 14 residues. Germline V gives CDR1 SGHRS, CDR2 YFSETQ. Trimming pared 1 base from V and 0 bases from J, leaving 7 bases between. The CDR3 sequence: CASSLRHPNYGYTF. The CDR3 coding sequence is TGCGCCAGCAGCTTGCGACACCCTAACTATGGCTACACCTTC.

The CDR3 coding sequence is TGTGCCACCAGCAGAGATGACGGGAGGACCTACGAGCAGTACTTC. Its protein product is CATSRDDGRTYEQYF. J is TRBJ2-7 and V is TRBV15; 7 bases line up with TRBD2. The CDR3 consists of 15 residues. Germline V CDR1 and CDR2: LNHNV, YYDKDF (reference sequence). J gave up 2 bases and V 0 bases, and 4 bases lay outside the gene matches.